This TCR beta chain derives from a study of cytotoxic CD8 clonotypes in ibrutinib-treated CLL. Across the whole study: IGHV unmutated 17 to 18; relapsed/refractory 11; treatment-naive about 15. Study-level results: Public clonotypes proved infrequent, and on treatment they shrank or remained steady. Before falling back toward baseline at progression, clonality had risen at the time of ibrutinib response.

Data came from immunoSEQ multiplex PCR; TCRdb stores just in-frame clones and leaves some out. The table lists 75,000 to 80,000 clones, 83% of them singletons. Turning to this clone: Its antigen is undetermined.

Germline CDR1 and CDR2: MDHEN and SYDVKM. This CDR3 comprises 12 residues. Trimming removed 4 bases at V and 13 bases at J, with 16 bases between. The sample was PBMCs, taken after 24 months of ibrutinib treatment. The source is a human donor with chronic lymphocytic leukemia. The chain combines TRBV28 with TRBJ2-5; D tentatively reads TRBD1 or TRBD2 (5 bases each). Written as DNA, the CDR3 is TGTGCCAGCAGTTCCCCTCGGGGCCTTACGTACTTC. Its translation: CASSSPRGLTYF.